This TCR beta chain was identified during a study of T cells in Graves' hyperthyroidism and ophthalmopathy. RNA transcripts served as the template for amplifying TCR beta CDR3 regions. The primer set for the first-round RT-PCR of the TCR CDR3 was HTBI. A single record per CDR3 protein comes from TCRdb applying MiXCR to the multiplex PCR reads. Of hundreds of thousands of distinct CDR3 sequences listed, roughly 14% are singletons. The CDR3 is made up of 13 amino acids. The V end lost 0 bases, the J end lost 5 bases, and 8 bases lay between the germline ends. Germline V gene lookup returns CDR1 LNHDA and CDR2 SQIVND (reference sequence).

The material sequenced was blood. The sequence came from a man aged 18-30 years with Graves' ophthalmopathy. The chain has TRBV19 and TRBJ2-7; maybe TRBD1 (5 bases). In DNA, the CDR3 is TGTGCCAGTAGTATAGACAGGGTCAACGAGCAGTACTTC. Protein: CASSIDRVNEQYF.